One and the same sample provided the 22 T cell receptor beta chains below, sequenced in a study of monozygotic twins with inflammatory bowel disease (dated by TCRdb to the late 2010s). The library was obtained by 5' RACE. TCRdb lists the instrument as Illumina HiSeq 2500. After TCRdb reprocessed the reads, each CDR3 protein sequence was kept as one row, without DNA. The sample's records list about 300,000 distinct CDR3 sequences. The ten largest clones represent over 5% of the sample. The sequenced sample was blood. These TCRs come from a human donor with ulcerative colitis or Crohn's disease, or a healthy co-twin of an affected twin (not recorded which).

The chain carries TRBV5-1 and TRBJ2-2; the D call from TCRdb, TRBD1, cannot be confirmed without DNA. The germline V gene has CDR1 SGHRS and CDR2 YFSETQ. This CDR3 spans 16 amino acids. CDR3 protein: CASSFGGGRTTGELFF.

This chain links TRBV12-3 or TRBV12-4 with TRBJ2-5; the TRBD1 assignment by TCRdb is unverifiable without DNA. The CDR3 sequence is 13 residues long. The CDR3 region is CASNNGGGETQYF.

The V call is TRBV27, the J call TRBJ1-2. The V gene's germline CDR1 is MNHEY and CDR2 SMNVEV (reference sequence). The CDR3 is 11 amino acids. The CDR3 loop is CASSSGYGYTF.

J is TRBJ2-2 and V is TRBV6-2 or TRBV6-3. The CDR3 has 15 residues. Germline V gives CDR1 MNHEY, CDR2 SVGEGT. The CDR3 is CATIDWWSNTGELFF.

The V call is TRBV9, the J call TRBJ1-1. Per germline, CDR1 SGDLS and CDR2 YYNGEE. This CDR3 is 13 amino acids long. CDR3 protein: CASSATIYTEAFF.

This rearrangement joins TRBV7-2 to TRBJ1-3. The CDR3 is 14 residues long. Germline V gives CDR1 SGHTA, CDR2 FQGNSA. CDR3 protein: CASNPREGGNTIYF. Drawing the rest from reference TRBV7-2 and TRBJ1-3, the complete variable domain is GAGVSQSPSNKVTEKGKDVELRCDPISGHTALYWYRQSLGQGLEFLIYFQGNSAPDKSGLPSDRFSAERTGGSVSTLTIQRTQQEDSAVYLCASNPREGGNTIYFGEGSWLTVV.

This chain links TRBV15 with TRBJ2-4; the D call of TRBD1 rests on TCRdb alone, since no DNA is present to check it. CDR1 LNHNV and CDR2 YYDKDF come from the germline V gene (reference sequence). The CDR3 is made up of 15 amino acids. CDR3 residues: CATGPRGVAKNIQYF.

The chain couples TRBV7-2 to TRBJ1-4. There are 13 residues in the CDR3. Germline CDR1 SGHTA, CDR2 FQGNSA. This CDR3 is CASSSGINEKLFF.

The chain carries TRBV5-1 and TRBJ1-4. There are 16 residues in the CDR3. Germline lookup yields CDR1 SGHRS and CDR2 YFSETQ. The CDR3: CASSPRAGKVNEKLFF.

Here the CDR3 reads CASRTSVEQFF. This rearrangement joins TRBV28 to TRBJ2-1; without DNA, the TCRdb call of TRBD2 cannot be checked. CDR1 is MDHEN, CDR2 SYDVKM, per germline. The CDR3 loop spans 11 amino acids. Drawing the rest from reference TRBV28 and TRBJ2-1, the complete variable domain is DVKVTQSSRYLVKRTGEKVFLECVQDMDHENMFWYRQDPGLGLRLIYFSYDVKMKEKGDIPEGYSVSREKKERFSLILESASTNQTSMYLCASRTSVEQFFGPGTRLTVL.

The rearrangement joins TRBV5-1 to TRBJ2-2; no DNA is available, so the TRBD1 call from TCRdb remains unchecked. This CDR3 contains 15 residues. Germline V lookup: CDR1 SGHRS, CDR2 YFSETQ. CDR3: CASSDMTGVPGELFF.

The chain uses TRBV19 and TRBJ1-5. Germline lookup yields CDR1 LNHDA and CDR2 SQIVND (reference sequence). The CDR3 is 17 residues long. The CDR3 sequence: CASTGSWRATPNQPQHF.

V gene TRBV30 combines with J gene TRBJ1-6; the D gene TCRdb calls, TRBD1, cannot be checked with no DNA. This CDR3 region has 15 residues. The germline gives CDR1 GTSNPN, CDR2 SVGIG (reference sequence). The CDR3 protein is CAWKGATGVTSPLHF.

The chain combines TRBV20-1 with TRBJ2-7; absent DNA, TCRdb's TRBD1 call cannot be checked. The CDR3 loop spans 15 amino acids. Germline loops: CDR1 DFQATT, CDR2 SNEGSKA (reference sequence). The CDR3 sequence: CSARDNRDAIHEQYF.

This chain joins TRBV20-1 and TRBJ1-5. The CDR3 totals 14 residues. Germline loops: CDR1 DFQATT, CDR2 SNEGSKA (reference sequence). The CDR3 region is CSAQTEYSNQPQHF.

V and J are TRBV25-1 and TRBJ2-5. The CDR3 spans 14 residues. The V gene's germline CDR1 is MGHDK and CDR2 SYGVNS. CDR3 in amino acids: CASSPVSVRETQYF.

The rearrangement uses TRBV5-1 and TRBJ2-3; TCRdb selects TRBD2, and the lack of DNA leaves this call unchecked. The CDR3 is 15 residues long. Germline values: CDR1 SGHRS, CDR2 YFSETQ. CDR3 loop: CASSLASGRADTQYF.

The rearrangement links TRBV2 to TRBJ2-2; the D gene TCRdb calls, TRBD1, cannot be checked with no DNA. The CDR3 sequence is 14 residues long. Germline values: CDR1 SNHLY, CDR2 FYNNEI. The CDR3 sequence is CASSGQHGTGELFF.

V is TRBV24-1 and J is TRBJ2-1; TCRdb's assignment of TRBD2 cannot be checked, as there is no DNA. The length of the CDR3 is 15 residues. In germline, CDR1 is KGHDR, CDR2 SFDVKD. The CDR3 reads CATSDLKTGRYEQFF.

The chain employs TRBV27 and TRBJ1-1; the D gene TCRdb calls, TRBD1, cannot be checked with no DNA. CDR3 length: 15 amino acids. From germline, CDR1 is MNHEY and CDR2 SMNVEV (reference sequence). CDR3 in amino acids: CASSTWGNLNTEAFF.

This chain joins TRBV18 and TRBJ2-5; the D call from TCRdb, TRBD1, cannot be confirmed without DNA. The CDR3 is made up of 17 amino acids. The germline V gene encodes CDR1 KGHSH and CDR2 LQKENI. This chain's CDR3 is CASSPPFFTGAQETQYF. Full variable domain (missing parts from reference TRBV18 and TRBJ2-5): NAGVMQNPRHLVRRRGQEARLRCSPMKGHSHVYWYRQLPEEGLKFMVYLQKENIIDESGMPKERFSAEFPKEGPSILRIQQVVRGDSAAYFCASSPPFFTGAQETQYFGPGTRLLVL.

V is TRBV5-1 and J is TRBJ2-7; TCRdb reports TRBD1, a call that lacks DNA to check it against. Germline assignment: CDR1 SGHRS and CDR2 YFSETQ. CDR3 length: 14 residues. The CDR3 here is CASSTGQLSYEQYF.